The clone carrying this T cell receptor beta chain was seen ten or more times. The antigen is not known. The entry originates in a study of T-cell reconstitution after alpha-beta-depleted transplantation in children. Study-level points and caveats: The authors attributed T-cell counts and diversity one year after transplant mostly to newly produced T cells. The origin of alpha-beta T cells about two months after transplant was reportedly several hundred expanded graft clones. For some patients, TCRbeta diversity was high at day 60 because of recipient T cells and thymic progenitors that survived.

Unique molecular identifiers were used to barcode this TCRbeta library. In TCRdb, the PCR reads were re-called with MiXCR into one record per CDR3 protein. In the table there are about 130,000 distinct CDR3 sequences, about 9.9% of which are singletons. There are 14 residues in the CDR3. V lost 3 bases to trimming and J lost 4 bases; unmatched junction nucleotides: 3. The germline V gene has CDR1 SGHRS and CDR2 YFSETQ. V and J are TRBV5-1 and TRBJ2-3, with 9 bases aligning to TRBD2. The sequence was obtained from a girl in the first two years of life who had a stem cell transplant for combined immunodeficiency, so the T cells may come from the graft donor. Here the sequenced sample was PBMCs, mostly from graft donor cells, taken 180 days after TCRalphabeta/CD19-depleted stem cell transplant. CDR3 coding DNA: TGCGCCAGCAGCTCGAGCGGGAGGCCAGATACGCAGTATTTT. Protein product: CASSSSGRPDTQYF.